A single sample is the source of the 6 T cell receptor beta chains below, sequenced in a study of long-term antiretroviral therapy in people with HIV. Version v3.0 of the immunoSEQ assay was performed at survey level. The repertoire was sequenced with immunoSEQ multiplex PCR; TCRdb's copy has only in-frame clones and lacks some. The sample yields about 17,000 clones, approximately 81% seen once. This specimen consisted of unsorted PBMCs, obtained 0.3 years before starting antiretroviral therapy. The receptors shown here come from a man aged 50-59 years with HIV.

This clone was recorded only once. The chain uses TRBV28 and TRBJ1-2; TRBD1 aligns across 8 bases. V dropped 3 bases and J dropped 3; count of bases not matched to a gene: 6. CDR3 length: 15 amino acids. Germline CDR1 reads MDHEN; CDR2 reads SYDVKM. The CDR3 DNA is TGTGCCAGCAGTTTTCCCTCGGACAGGGACTATGGCTACACCTTC. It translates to CASSFPSDRDYGYTF.

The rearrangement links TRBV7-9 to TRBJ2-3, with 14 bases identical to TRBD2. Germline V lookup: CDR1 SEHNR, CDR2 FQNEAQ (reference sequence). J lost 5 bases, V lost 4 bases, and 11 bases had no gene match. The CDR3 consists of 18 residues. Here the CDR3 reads CASSSWTSGGLSRDTQYF. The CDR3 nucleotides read TGTGCCAGCAGCTCTTGGACTAGCGGGGGGCTTTCGAGAGATACGCAGTATTTT.

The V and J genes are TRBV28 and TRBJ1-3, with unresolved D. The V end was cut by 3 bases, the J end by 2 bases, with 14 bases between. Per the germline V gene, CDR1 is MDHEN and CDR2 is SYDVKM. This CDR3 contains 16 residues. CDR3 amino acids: CASSFFGIRTGNTIYF. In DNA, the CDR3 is TGTGCCAGCAGTTTTTTCGGGATTCGAACTGGAAACACCATATATTTT.

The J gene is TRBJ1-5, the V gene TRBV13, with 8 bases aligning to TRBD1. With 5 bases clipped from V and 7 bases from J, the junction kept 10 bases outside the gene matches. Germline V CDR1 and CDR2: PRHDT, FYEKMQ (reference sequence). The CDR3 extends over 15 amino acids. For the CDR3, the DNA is TGTGCCAGCAGCCGACAAAGGACAGGGAGGCAGCCCCAGCATTTT. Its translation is CASSRQRTGRQPQHF.

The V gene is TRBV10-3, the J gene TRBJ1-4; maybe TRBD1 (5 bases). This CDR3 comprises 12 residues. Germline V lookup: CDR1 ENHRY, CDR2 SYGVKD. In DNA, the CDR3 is TGTGACACGTCAGGGACTAATGAAAAACTGTTTTTT. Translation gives CDTSGTNEKLFF.

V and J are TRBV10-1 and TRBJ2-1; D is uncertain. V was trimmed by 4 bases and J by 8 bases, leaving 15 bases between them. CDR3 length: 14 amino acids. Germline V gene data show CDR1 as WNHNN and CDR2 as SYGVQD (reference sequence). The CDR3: CASSGGILGYEQFF. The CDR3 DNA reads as TGCGCCAGCAGTGGAGGCATCCTAGGGTATGAGCAGTTCTTC.